This T cell receptor (beta chain) was identified during a study of blood T cell repertoires in COVID-19. Study at large: The United States, Italy and Spain were the sources of the acute and convalescent COVID-19 samples.

Repertoires were generated with immunoSEQ multiplex PCR, while TCRdb's copy carries only in-frame clones and drops some. The sample has 45,000 to 55,000 clones; approximately 87% are singletons. This receptor was obtained from a human donor in a cohort sampled during active COVID-19. The sequenced sample was peripheral blood.

This CDR3 reads CASRGTGYQPQHF. In nucleotides, the CDR3 is TGTGCCAGCAGGGGGACAGGGTATCAGCCCCAGCATTTT. The chain recombines TRBV28 with TRBJ1-5, with TRBD1 matching over 9 bases. The germline V gene has CDR1 MDHEN and CDR2 SYDVKM. V dropped 6 bases and J dropped 5; count of bases not matched to a gene: 2. CDR3 length: 13 residues.